This T cell receptor (beta chain) appears in the sequencing data of a study of blood T cell repertoires in COVID-19. During the 2 weeks before they entered the study, exposed participants had met someone with a PCR-confirmed or clinician-diagnosed COVID-19 case. Produced via immunoSEQ multiplex PCR; TCRdb's table is partial and in-frame only. In the table there are about 200,000 clones, 75% to 90% of which are singletons. This receptor was identified in a woman younger than 45 who had been exposed to COVID-19. The sequenced sample consisted of PBMCs or T cells enriched from blood (not recorded which).

In nucleotides, the CDR3 is TGCGCCAGCAGCTTGGGGGGGACAGGGAGAAACTATGGCTACACCTTC. Translating it yields CASSLGGTGRNYGYTF. The chain couples TRBV5-1 to TRBJ1-2; 9 nucleotides align to TRBD1. The CDR3 totals 16 residues. Looked up from germline, CDR1 is SGHRS and CDR2 is YFSETQ. The junction had 5 bases not matched to a gene; V was cut back by 0 bases and J by 2 bases.